This T cell receptor beta chain appears in the sequencing data of a study of shared clonotypes between healthy human individuals. Naive CD8 populations comprised CD45RO-negative cells positively selected for CCR7, excluding terminally differentiated effector memory CD45RA+ cells. Donors, without exception, were Caucasian adults residing in Nashville, Tennessee. For this clone: Its target is not known.

At a deep level, the assay was run. Only in-frame clones appear in the TCRdb table, and some are missing; sequencing was by immunoSEQ multiplex PCR. This sample has approximately 2,000,000 clones, with roughly 93% found just once. This CDR3 has 15 residues. V gave up 5 bases and J gave up 3 bases, with 14 bases separating them. The germline gives CDR1 SGHTA, CDR2 FQGNSA. Whole-study findings and limits: Sampling was confined to blood; repertoires within tissues likely differ. Across subsets, estimated richness was generally greater for naive than for memory populations.

The clonotype was recovered from a man younger than 35 in good health. Some clones in this sample may be carry-over from other donors' samples. The gene calls are TRBV7-2 and TRBJ1-5; D gene ambiguous. The material sequenced was naive CD8+ T cells from PBMCs. CDR3 sequence (DNA): TGTGCCAGCAGCCGGCGGGATAGGAACAATCAGCCCCAGCATTTT. Protein sequence: CASSRRDRNNQPQHF.